This T cell receptor (beta chain) was captured by sequencing in a study of CD8 T cells in Susac syndrome (dated by TCRdb to 2018 to 2020). For context, the study as a whole: Whether CD8+ T cell activation and differentiation in Susac syndrome was antigen driven was tested using repertoire sequencing. The study compared CD8+ T cell repertoire clonality among 12 healthy donors, approximately 14 Susac syndrome patients and 15 or so multiple sclerosis patients. What the authors observed across the whole study: The number of individuals in the TCR sequencing and HLA analysis was recognized as being relatively small.

RNA was extracted with the RNeasy kit and roughly 0.45 to 1 ug was reverse transcribed using random hexamers. The immunoSEQ multiplex PCR assay, covering 54 Vbeta and 13 Jbeta segments, was used to amplify TCR beta CDR3 regions. Bias from PCR amplification was corrected by using a synthetic template baseline for primer optimization and for computational correction. The original pipeline was this. Reads were assigned to V, D and J genes according to IMGT and analyzed in immunoSEQ Analyzer, with only productive sequences retained. To calculate clonality, Shannon entropy was normalized by log2 of the number of productive unique sequences and then subtracted from one. For each patient and control, public and private clones were evaluated among the 100 most prevalent clones. A clone was defined as Susac-specific if it was absent from the healthy and MS cohorts, from 1052 published viral clones and from other ImmuneACCESS disease sequences. Through fastp at Q25 and MiXCR, TCRdb rebuilt clones from the public reads, retaining in-frame beta chains. Rows are combined by CDR3 protein, so each entry shows the most common genes and DNA. TCRdb's processing, not the study's, gives the V and J calls here. Recorded for this sample are 400,000 to 550,000 distinct CDR3 sequences; 85% to 90% of them occurred a single time. The ten largest clonotypes hold roughly 0.1% of the sample.

V sheds 0 bases and J sheds 6 bases, leaving 26 bases between their ends. CDR1 and CDR2 are drawn from the germline V gene: SGHRS, YFSETQ. Measured from the cysteine to the phenylalanine, the CDR3 is 19 residues long. Only the CDR3 portion is preserved as DNA: 57 bases, with reading frame beginning at the first base. As regards this clonotype: Its antigen is not yet known. Base-call qualities are not available, and no considerably larger clone is one nucleotide away.

Peripheral blood CD8+ and CD4+ T cells from healthy donors, Susac syndrome patients and multiple sclerosis patients were profiled by high-throughput TCR beta sequencing. Treatment-naive patients with stable or active relapsing-remitting disease fulfilling revised McDonald criteria were used as multiple sclerosis controls. Bulk CD8+ and CD4+ T cells were purified by magnetic negative isolation, while CD8+ TEMRA cells were enriched using FACS. Blood was collected in EDTA tubes and processed within 24 hours, with PBMCs isolated through density gradient centrifugation. PBMCs intended for TCR sequencing were cryopreserved in liquid nitrogen and thawed later in a water bath at 37 degrees C. The sorted or isolated CD4+, CD8+ and CD8+ TEMRA cells reached a purity of at least 90%.

The sample taken for sequencing was CD8+ T cells from PBMCs. The chain joins TRBV5-1 to TRBJ2-3, and TRBD1 may be the D gene, going by 6 matching bases. The TCR comes from a human donor with multiple sclerosis. In nucleotide form, the sequence is TGCGCCAGCAGCTTGGCCGGTCTAGTCACAGGGAAGAGATCCGATACGCAGTATTTT. Its translation is CASSLAGLVTGKRSDTQYF.